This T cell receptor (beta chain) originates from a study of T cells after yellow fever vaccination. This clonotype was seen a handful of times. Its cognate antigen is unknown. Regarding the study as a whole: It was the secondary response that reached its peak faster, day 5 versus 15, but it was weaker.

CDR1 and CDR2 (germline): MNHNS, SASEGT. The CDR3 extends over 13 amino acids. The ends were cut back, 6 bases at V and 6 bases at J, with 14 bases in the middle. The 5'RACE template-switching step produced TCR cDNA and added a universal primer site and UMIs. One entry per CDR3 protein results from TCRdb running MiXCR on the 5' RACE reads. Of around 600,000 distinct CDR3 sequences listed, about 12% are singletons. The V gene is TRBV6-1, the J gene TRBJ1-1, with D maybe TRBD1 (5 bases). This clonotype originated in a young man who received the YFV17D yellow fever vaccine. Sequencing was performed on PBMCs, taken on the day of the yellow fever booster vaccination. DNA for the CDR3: TGTGCCAGCAGCCCGGTGGTGGGGGCTGAAGCTTTCTTT. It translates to CASSPVVGAEAFF.